This T cell receptor beta chain derives from a study of T cell responses to AZD1222 COVID-19 vaccine. At the level of the study: Samples with a second dose at about 4 or about 12 weeks were pooled together. Study-wide findings and caveats: Spike-specific TCR breadth and depth rose after two AZD1222 doses. At baseline, seropositivity was found in only six or seven AZD1222 recipients.

Points on this clone: What it binds is unknown.

Repertoires were generated with immunoSEQ multiplex PCR, while TCRdb's copy carries only in-frame clones and drops some. The repertoire holds about 120,000 clones, with 80% to 90% as singletons. The CDR3 runs 11 residues. CDR1 DFQATT and CDR2 SNEGSKA come from the germline V gene (reference sequence). V lost 4 bases and J lost 5, with 6 bases in between. J is TRBJ2-1 and V is TRBV20-1; D remains ambiguous. The TCR originated in an adult in good health. The source material was peripheral blood, sampled on day 0 of AZD1222 vaccination. CDR3 in amino acids: CSAIPDNEQFF. The DNA of the CDR3 is TGCAGTGCTATTCCCGACAATGAGCAGTTCTTC.